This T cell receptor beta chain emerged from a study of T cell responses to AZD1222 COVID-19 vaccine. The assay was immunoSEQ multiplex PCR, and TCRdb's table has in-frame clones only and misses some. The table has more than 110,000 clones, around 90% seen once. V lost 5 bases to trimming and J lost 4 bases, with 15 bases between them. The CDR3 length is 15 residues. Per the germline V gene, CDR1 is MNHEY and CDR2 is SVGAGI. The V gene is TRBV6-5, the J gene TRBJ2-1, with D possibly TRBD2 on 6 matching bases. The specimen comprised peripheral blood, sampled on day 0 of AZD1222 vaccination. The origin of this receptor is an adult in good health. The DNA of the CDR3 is TGTGCCAGCAGTAAGGGACTCCCCCTGTACAATGAGCAGTTCTTC. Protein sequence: CASSKGLPLYNEQFF.